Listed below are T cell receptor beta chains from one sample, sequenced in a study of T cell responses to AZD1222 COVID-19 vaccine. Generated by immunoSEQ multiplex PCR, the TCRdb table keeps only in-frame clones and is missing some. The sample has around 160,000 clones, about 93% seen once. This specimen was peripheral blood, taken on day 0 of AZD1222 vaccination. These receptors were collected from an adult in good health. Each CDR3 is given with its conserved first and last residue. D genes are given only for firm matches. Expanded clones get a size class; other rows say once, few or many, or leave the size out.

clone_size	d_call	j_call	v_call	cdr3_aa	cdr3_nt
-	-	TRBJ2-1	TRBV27	CASTLGGPNEQFF	TGTGCCAGCACCCTAGGAGGGCCCAATGAGCAGTTCTTC
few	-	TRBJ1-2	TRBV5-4	CASSSALDYYYGYTF	TGTGCCAGCAGCTCGGCCCTGGACTACTACTATGGCTACACCTTC
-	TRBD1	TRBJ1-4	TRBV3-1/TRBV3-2	CASSQTGRYEKLFF	TGTGCCAGCAGCCAGACAGGGCGTTATGAAAAACTGTTTTTT
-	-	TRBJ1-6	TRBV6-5	CASSYSWSYNSPLHF	TGTGCCAGCAGTTACTCATGGTCCTATAATTCACCCCTCCACTTT
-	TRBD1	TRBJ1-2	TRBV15	CATSRGGGVGYTF	TGTGCCACCAGCAGAGGAGGGGGCGTTGGCTACACCTTC
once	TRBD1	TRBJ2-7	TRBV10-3	CAISPRQGVYEQYF	TGTGCCATCAGCCCCAGACAGGGAGTCTACGAGCAGTACTTC
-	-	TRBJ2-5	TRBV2	CASMRRQHQETQYF	TGTGCCAGCATGCGAAGACAGCACCAAGAGACCCAGTACTTC
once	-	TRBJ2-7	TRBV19	CASSIIGRGPEQYF	TGTGCCAGTAGTATAATCGGGAGGGGGCCCGAGCAGTACTTC
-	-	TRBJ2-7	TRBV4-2	CASSQDSEQYF	TGTGCCAGCAGCCAAGATAGCGAGCAGTACTTC
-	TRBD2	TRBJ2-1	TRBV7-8	CASSLEGLAGVYNEQFF	TGTGCCAGCAGCTTAGAGGGACTAGCGGGGGTCTACAATGAGCAGTTCTTC
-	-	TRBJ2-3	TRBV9	CASSVAGSTDTQYF	TGTGCCAGCAGCGTAGCCGGGAGCACAGATACGCAGTATTTT
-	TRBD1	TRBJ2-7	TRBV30	CAWRKTGTHEQYF	TGTGCCTGGAGAAAGACAGGGACCCACGAGCAGTACTTC